This T cell receptor beta chain was identified during a study of CD4 and CD8 cells across lung adenocarcinoma regions. Germline-derived CDR1 and CDR2 are MNHEY and SVGAGI. The CDR3 consists of 14 residues. This clonotype was seen a few times. Localized lung adenocarcinoma, a non-small cell lung cancer, affected the donors. TCRdb itself ran the PCR reads through MiXCR, one entry per CDR3 protein. Of tens of thousands of distinct CDR3 sequences in the sample, 50% to 55% were seen once. The clonotype originates from a female donor with lung adenocarcinoma. The CD4 and CD8 labels of this study may be unreliable. Sequencing was done on a sample of CD8+ T cells from the center of a lung tumor. The genes are TRBV6-5 and TRBJ2-5; 9 bases match TRBD2. The end of the DNA fits TRBJ2-7 better, so the J call may be wrong. CDR3: CASSSSTSGYEQYF. CDR3 coding DNA: TGTGCCAGCAGTTCCTCGACTAGCGGCTACGAGCAGTACTTC.